These 18 T cell receptor beta chains were sequenced from one sample in a study of cytomegalovirus exposure and HLA in healthy donors (dated by TCRdb to about 2017). The library was built by means of the immunoSEQ multiplex PCR assay. The multiplex PCR relied on a mix of 60 forward primers for TCR Vbeta segments and 13 reverse primers for TCR Jbeta segments. Imported from immuneACCESS, the table was reduced by TCRdb to in-frame sequences with V and J called. These copies leave out some clones; in studies compared against another copy, an unresolved V gene accounts for under half, and the cause of the remainder is not known. In this sample the table shows 90,000 to 150,000 clones, roughly 60% of which occur a single time. The top ten clonotypes cover 9% to 10% of the sample. The sequencing sample was made of PBMCs. All receptors come from a man in his forties in good health and CMV-seropositive.

This clone was observed a handful of times. V usage is TRBV29-1 and J usage is TRBJ1-1, with 9 bases lining up with TRBD1. The CDR3 is 14 amino acids. Germline V gene lookup returns CDR1 SQVTM and CDR2 ANQGSEA. The V segment lost 3 bases and the J segment 5 bases; nucleotides outside the gene matches: 7. The CDR3 region is CSVDHGTGRTEAFF. The DNA of the CDR3 is TGCAGCGTTGACCACGGGACAGGGAGGACTGAAGCTTTCTTT.

The gene calls are TRBV6-5 and TRBJ2-3, with TRBD2 matching over 7 bases. Germline trimming cut 5 bases from V and 2 bases from J; bases unmatched to any gene: 7. CDR1 and CDR2 from the germline V gene are MNHEY and SVGAGI. This CDR3 is 15 amino acids long. CDR3 sequence reads: CASSLRAGITDTQYF. CDR3 DNA sequence: TGTGCCAGCAGTCTCCGAGCGGGAATCACAGATACGCAGTATTTT.

The table lists this clone with a few counts. The V call is TRBV4-1, the J call TRBJ2-3; 7 bases match TRBD2. V was clipped by 1 base and J by 1 base; unmatched bases: 11. The germline V gene encodes CDR1 MGHRA and CDR2 YSYEKL. The CDR3 runs to 18 residues. The CDR3 coding sequence is TGCGCCAGCAGCCAAGCTACAATCTGGGAGGGCGGCACAGATACGCAGTATTTT. Its translation: CASSQATIWEGGTDTQYF.

This clone has more than one count but fewer than ten. CDR3: CASSPASSPGGGYEQYF. The CDR3 nucleotides read TGTGCCAGCAGCCCGGCGTCCTCGCCCGGGGGAGGCTACGAGCAGTACTTC. The V and J genes are TRBV27 and TRBJ2-7, with D tentatively TRBD2 (6 bases). Germline V gives CDR1 MNHEY, CDR2 SMNVEV (reference sequence). Deletions cut 6 bases from V and 3 bases from J, with 24 bases between. The CDR3 has 17 residues.

By proportion, this clone is medium-sized. The chain joins TRBV13 to TRBJ2-3; 9 bases are shared with TRBD2. Germline loops: CDR1 PRHDT, CDR2 FYEKMQ (reference sequence). The CDR3 spans 19 residues. V lost 4 bases to trimming and J lost 2 bases; unmatched junction nucleotides: 16. Written as DNA, the CDR3 is TGTGCCAGCAGCTCTTCCCCGGGGGCGGGGGGGGCCAACACAGATACGCAGTATTTT. Amino acids: CASSSSPGAGGANTDTQYF.

This clone was detected a few times. The CDR3 region is CSVVGGQRRYF. The DNA of the CDR3 is TGCAGCGTTGTAGGGGGACAGAGGAGGTACTTC. This chain connects TRBV29-1 to TRBJ2-7, with 7 bases fitting TRBD1. V lost 4 bases to trimming and J lost 12 bases; unmatched junction nucleotides: 9. The CDR3 runs 11 residues. Germline lookup yields CDR1 SQVTM and CDR2 ANQGSEA.

The V gene is TRBV7-9, the J gene TRBJ2-3; 9 nucleotides line up with TRBD1. This CDR3 is built from 15 residues. The germline V gene has CDR1 SEHNR and CDR2 FQNEAQ (reference sequence). Unmatched junction bases numbered 8, after V lost 6 bases and J lost 4 bases. The DNA of the CDR3 is TGTGCCAGCAGTCCGGGACAGGGAGTTGCAGATACGCAGTATTTT. It codes for CASSPGQGVADTQYF.

V is TRBV2 and J is TRBJ2-3; the match to TRBD2 covers 13 bases. Germline values: CDR1 SNHLY, CDR2 FYNNEI. This CDR3 is built from 16 residues. With V trimmed by 4 bases and J by 4 bases, 5 bases remained unmatched. The CDR3 sequence is CASSATSGGAPDTQYF. CDR3 coding DNA: TGTGCCAGCAGTGCCACTAGCGGGGGGGCCCCAGATACGCAGTATTTT.

V and J are TRBV5-6 and TRBJ2-1; the match to TRBD2 covers 13 bases. Germline CDR1 reads SGHDT; CDR2 reads YYEEEE. The V gene end was trimmed by 3 bases and the J gene end by 0 bases; junction bases not matched to a gene: 3. The CDR3 length is 17 residues. The CDR3 region has the DNA TGTGCCAGCAGCTGGACTAGCGGGGGACACTCCTACAATGAGCAGTTCTTC. Encoded protein: CASSWTSGGHSYNEQFF.

The chain combines TRBV5-6 with TRBJ2-1; D unclear. This CDR3 comprises 11 residues. Deletions cut 3 bases from V and 4 bases from J, with 2 bases between. From germline, CDR1 is SGHDT and CDR2 YYEEEE. The CDR3, as DNA: TGTGCCAGCAGCTCATACAATGAGCAGTTCTTC. Translated: CASSSYNEQFF.

This clone was seen a handful of times. The chain has TRBV14 and TRBJ1-1, with a tentative D call TRBD1 (6 bases). V was trimmed by 1 base and J by 12 bases, leaving 15 bases between them. The CDR3 runs to 13 residues. In germline, CDR1 is SGHDN, CDR2 FVKESK. For the CDR3, the DNA is TGTGCCAGCAGCCAAGTTGGGGGGGCGAGGACTTTCTTT. This codes for CASSQVGGARTFF.

The genes are TRBV19 and TRBJ1-2; D is possibly TRBD1 (5 bases). In germline, CDR1 is LNHDA, CDR2 SQIVND (reference sequence). Trimming took off 6 bases at V and 1 base at J, with 18 bases between the two ends. This CDR3 spans 16 amino acids. CDR3 sequence: CASSLYGGTLNYGYTF. The DNA for the CDR3 is TGTGCCAGTAGCCTTTACGGGGGAACTCTTAACTATGGCTACACCTTC.

The chain links TRBV6-1 to TRBJ1-1; D not certain. CDR1 is MNHNS, CDR2 SASEGT, per germline. Trimming removed 2 bases at V and 6 bases at J, with 4 bases between. The CDR3 totals 11 residues. The CDR3 DNA reads as TGTGCCAGCAGTGAAACTGCTGAAGCTTTCTTT. It codes for CASSETAEAFF.

The chain employs TRBV4-2 and TRBJ2-7; no reliable D call. This CDR3 has 14 residues. Trimming took 0 bases from V and 6 from J, leaving 12 bases between them. Germline-derived CDR1 and CDR2 are LGHNA and YNFKEQ. The CDR3 DNA reads as TGTGCCAGCAGCCAAGACGGTCATACTTCCGAGCAGTACTTC. Amino acids: CASSQDGHTSEQYF.

This clone has only one observation. The genes are TRBV4-3 and TRBJ2-7; possibly TRBD2 for D (6 bases). The CDR3 spans 15 residues. Germline V CDR1 and CDR2: LGHNA, YSLEER. V was clipped by 4 bases and J by 3 bases, with 16 bases between them. The CDR3 sequence: CASSLQEGRHYEQYF. As DNA, the CDR3 is TGCGCCAGCAGCCTTCAGGAGGGGCGCCACTACGAGCAGTACTTC.

The chain combines TRBV7-9 with TRBJ2-3; 8 bases match TRBD1. The CDR3 is 15 amino acids. Germline trimming cut 3 bases from V and 3 bases from J; bases unmatched to any gene: 5. Germline values: CDR1 SEHNR, CDR2 FQNEAQ (reference sequence). This CDR3 is CASSFGTGGTDTQYF. CDR3 bases: TGTGCCAGCAGCTTCGGTACAGGGGGTACAGATACGCAGTATTTT.

The chain employs TRBV27 and TRBJ2-7, with D perhaps matching TRBD1 (6 bases). V gave up 6 bases and J gave up 7 bases, with 16 bases separating them. This CDR3 region has 13 residues. Germline-derived CDR1 and CDR2 are MNHEY and SMNVEV (reference sequence). DNA of the CDR3: TGTGCCAGCAGGCCCACAGGGTCGGGGGAGCAGTACTTC. This codes for CASRPTGSGEQYF.

This clone has a handful of counts. The rearrangement joins TRBV4-1 to TRBJ1-4, with 11 positions matching TRBD1. Germline V gene data show CDR1 as MGHRA and CDR2 as YSYEKL. The CDR3 is 17 residues long. V lost 2 bases, J lost 7 bases, and 9 bases stayed unmatched. The CDR3 region is CASSQRADRGLGEKLFF. In DNA form, the CDR3 reads TGCGCCAGCAGCCAAAGGGCGGACAGGGGGCTCGGTGAAAAACTGTTTTTT.